The subject of this entry is one TCR beta chain. CDR1 and CDR2 (germline): LNHNV, YYDKDF (reference sequence). The CDR3 is made up of 13 amino acids. The germline V and J ends were trimmed by 0 bases and 11 bases, with 11 bases remaining between them. Some clones are missing from TCRdb's copy, which holds only in-frame ones; the method was immunoSEQ multiplex PCR. This sample has 25,000 to 30,000 clones; 80% to 90% occur once, and the top ten carry over 2%. This entry is derived from a study of tumor-infiltrating lymphocytes in localized non-small cell lung cancer. About the research overall: Patients included smokers and never-smokers with various histologies, some sampled after neoadjuvant chemotherapy.

This rearrangement joins TRBV15 to TRBJ1-5; D ambiguous. Source material: lung tumor tissue. This sequence was found in a human donor with non-small cell lung cancer. The CDR3 coding sequence is TGTGCCACCAGCAGAGATGGTCTCGGGGCCCAGCATTTT. It specifies CATSRDGLGAQHF.